The 29 T cell receptor beta chains given below trace back to one sample, sequenced in a study of shared clonotypes between healthy human individuals. Produced via immunoSEQ multiplex PCR; TCRdb's table is partial and in-frame only. The sample includes just over 2,000,000 clones, roughly 94% of them seen just once. The sequenced sample was naive CD4+ T cells sorted from blood. The subset was: CD45RA+ positively selected. The receptors here all came from a man aged 18 to 29 in good health.

This chain joins TRBV13 and TRBJ2-7, with 14 bases fitting TRBD2. The CDR3 runs to 15 residues. Germline V gene sequence: CDR1 PRHDT, CDR2 FYEKMQ (reference sequence). With V trimmed by 5 bases and J by 2 bases, 2 bases remained unmatched. The CDR3 here is CASSPGLAGAYEQYF. DNA for the CDR3: TGTGCCAGCAGCCCGGGACTAGCGGGAGCCTACGAGCAGTACTTC.

This clone was observed a single time. The gene calls are TRBV6-4 and TRBJ2-7; 9 nucleotides align to TRBD1. The J segment lost 6 bases and the V segment lost 8 bases, leaving 8 bases of the junction unmatched. This CDR3 has 13 residues. Germline-derived CDR1 and CDR2 are MRHNA and SNTAGT. DNA of the CDR3: TGTGCCAGCGGCAAGGACAGGGGTCCCGAGCAGTACTTC. Translated, it gives CASGKDRGPEQYF.

A word on this clone: Being one base from a much bigger clone, this may be a read error. V is TRBV5-4 and J is TRBJ1-3; D gene unclear. Germline values: CDR1 SGHNT, CDR2 YYREEE (reference sequence). This CDR3 is built from 16 residues. CDR3 residues: CACSLAGGISGNTIYF. The CDR3 coding sequence is TGTGCCTGCAGCTTGGCCGGAGGAATCTCTGGAAACACCATATATTTT. The entire variable domain, with the rest obtained from reference TRBV5-4 and TRBJ1-3, is as follows: ETGVTQSPTHLIKTRGQQVTLRCSSQSGHNTVSWYQQALGQGPQFIFQYYREEENGRGNFPPRFSGLQFPNYSSELNVNALELDDSALYLCACSLAGGISGNTIYFGEGSWLTVV.

The chain joins TRBV6-5 to TRBJ2-1; D possibly corresponds to TRBD2 (6 bases). Deletions cut 6 bases from V and 10 bases from J, with 16 bases between. The CDR3 runs 13 residues. Germline lookup yields CDR1 MNHEY and CDR2 SVGAGI. CDR3 in DNA: TGTGCCAGCAGCCCCTATAGGGGAGGAGAGCAGTTCTTC. It is translated as CASSPYRGGEQFF.

The rearrangement links TRBV30 to TRBJ2-2; 8 bases map to TRBD2. The CDR3 covers 16 residues. The V gene end was trimmed by 0 bases and the J gene end by 6 bases; junction bases not matched to a gene: 9. Looked up from germline, CDR1 is GTSNPN and CDR2 is SVGIG (reference sequence). The CDR3 spells CAWSVRRGASPGELFF. CDR3 nucleotides: TGTGCCTGGAGTGTAAGGCGGGGGGCCTCCCCCGGGGAGCTGTTTTTT.

This chain uses TRBV10-2 with TRBJ2-3; the match to TRBD2 covers 7 bases. The ends lost 7 bases at V and 3 bases at J; junction bases unmatched: 7. Germline V gives CDR1 WSHSY, CDR2 SAAADI. The CDR3 is 14 residues long. This CDR3 is CASKVTGGTDTQYF. CDR3 in DNA: TGCGCCAGCAAGGTTACGGGAGGTACAGATACGCAGTATTTT.

The genes are TRBV6-1 and TRBJ1-6; D unclear. CDR3 size: 15 residues. Deletions cut 4 bases from V and 5 bases from J, with 12 bases between. CDR1 and CDR2 from the germline V gene are MNHNS and SASEGT. The CDR3 sequence: CASSVGSVNNSPLHF. In DNA, the CDR3 is TGTGCCAGCAGTGTAGGAAGCGTTAATAATTCACCCCTCCACTTT.

This chain connects TRBV18 to TRBJ2-3, with D uncertain. CDR1 is KGHSH, CDR2 LQKENI, per germline. The CDR3 extends over 14 amino acids. V was shortened by 6 bases and J by 1 base, with 11 bases between the two germline ends. The CDR3 is CASSPRERTDTQYF. DNA for the CDR3: TGTGCCAGCTCTCCCCGCGAGCGCACAGATACGCAGTATTTT. Using reference TRBV18 and TRBJ2-3 for the parts outside the CDR3, the full variable domain is NAGVMQNPRHLVRRRGQEARLRCSPMKGHSHVYWYRQLPEEGLKFMVYLQKENIIDESGMPKERFSAEFPKEGPSILRIQQVVRGDSAAYFCASSPRERTDTQYFGPGTRLTVL.

The genes are TRBV7-9 and TRBJ2-5; D might be TRBD1 (6 bases). Germline-derived CDR1 and CDR2 are SEHNR and FQNEAQ (reference sequence). This CDR3 has 14 amino acids. Trimming left V 6 bases short and J 4 bases short, with 15 bases between. The CDR3 loop is CASSYQGPVETQYF. The CDR3 region has the DNA TGTGCCAGCAGTTATCAGGGGCCTGTAGAGACCCAGTACTTC. The whole variable domain, remainder taken from reference TRBV7-9 and TRBJ2-5, is DTGVSQNPRHKITKRGQNVTFRCDPISEHNRLYWYRQTLGQGPEFLTYFQNEAQLEKSRLLSDRFSAERPKGSFSTLEIQRTEQGDSAMYLCASSYQGPVETQYFGPGTRLLVL.

The rearrangement links TRBV19 to TRBJ2-7; D is ambiguous. This CDR3 is built from 14 residues. Trimming removed 1 base from V and 0 bases from J, with 7 bases in between. Germline CDR1 is LNHDA and CDR2 is SQIVND (reference sequence). CDR3 DNA sequence: TGTGCCAGTAGTATAGGCCCGGCCTCCTACGAGCAGTACTTC. This translates into CASSIGPASYEQYF.

This clone was recorded once. The CDR3 is CASSRGRSSLAGGINEQYF. DNA of the CDR3: TGTGCCAGCTCACGGGGACGGAGCTCCCTAGCGGGAGGAATCAACGAGCAGTACTTC. The chain has TRBV18 and TRBJ2-7, with 11 bases fitting TRBD2. Germline trimming cut 4 bases from V and 5 bases from J; bases unmatched to any gene: 19. Per germline, CDR1 KGHSH and CDR2 LQKENI. The CDR3 has 19 residues.

The chain carries TRBV10-1 and TRBJ2-7; no definite D call. The germline gives CDR1 WNHNN, CDR2 SYGVQD (reference sequence). The CDR3 sequence is 12 residues long. The V gene lost 5 bases and the J gene lost 0 bases, with 5 bases spanning the gap. The CDR3 reads CASSSSSYEQYF. For the CDR3, the DNA is TGCGCCAGCAGTTCGAGCTCCTACGAGCAGTACTTC.

This sequence joins TRBV21-1 and TRBJ1-3. TRBV21-1 is listed as a pseudogene. The CDR3 sequence is 17 residues long. CDR3 DNA: TGTGCCAGCAGCAATGGGGTTCCGACCATCTCTGGAAACACCATATATTTT. Its translation is CASSNGVPTISGNTIYF.

The table lists this clone with a count of one. The rearrangement links TRBV27 to TRBJ1-2, with D perhaps matching TRBD1 (6 bases). The CDR3 contains 13 residues. V lost 6 bases to trimming and J lost 4 bases, with 12 bases between them. Germline-derived CDR1 and CDR2 are MNHEY and SMNVEV (reference sequence). CDR3 DNA: TGTGCCAGCAGCCGGGGGCCGGGCTATGGCTACACCTTC. Translated: CASSRGPGYGYTF.

The chain joins TRBV4-1 to TRBJ2-7, with 9 bases fitting TRBD2. Trimming removed 2 bases from V and 5 bases from J; junction bases left unmatched: 13. The CDR3 runs to 17 residues. Germline V CDR1 and CDR2: MGHRA, YSYEKL. The CDR3 reads CASSQTVGGGALDEQYF. The CDR3 DNA follows: TGCGCCAGCAGCCAAACTGTCGGCGGGGGGGCCTTGGACGAGCAGTACTTC.

The chain links TRBV5-1 to TRBJ2-6; 10 nucleotides align to TRBD1. The CDR3 consists of 18 residues. The germline V gene encodes CDR1 SGHRS and CDR2 YFSETQ. The junction had 8 bases not matched to a gene; V was cut back by 3 bases and J by 2 bases. As DNA, the CDR3 is TGCGCCAGCAGCTCCCTCGGGACAGGGGATGCTGGGGCCAACGTCCTGACTTTC. Residues: CASSSLGTGDAGANVLTF.

The chain combines TRBV5-1 with TRBJ1-2; TRBD1 agrees at 8 bases. The CDR3 spans 14 residues. Germline V lookup: CDR1 SGHRS, CDR2 YFSETQ. The V and J ends lost 4 bases and 7 bases, in that order; junction bases with no gene match: 9. Written as DNA, the CDR3 is TGCGCCAGCAGCCTTAGGACAGGGTCAGGTGGCTACACCTTC. Its protein product is CASSLRTGSGGYTF.

The chain employs TRBV5-1 and TRBJ2-1, with D perhaps matching TRBD1 (6 bases). Germline assignment: CDR1 SGHRS and CDR2 YFSETQ. This CDR3 is built from 15 residues. Trimming pared 4 bases from V and 3 bases from J, leaving 14 bases between. CDR3 DNA sequence: TGCGCCAGCAGCCGAGAGGTAGGGGGCTACAATGAGCAGTTCTTC. Encoded protein: CASSREVGGYNEQFF.

This sequence joins TRBV4-1 and TRBJ2-3, with D possibly TRBD1 on 6 matching bases. The CDR3 runs to 13 residues. The ends were cut back, 9 bases at V and 4 bases at J, with 14 bases in the middle. CDR1 MGHRA and CDR2 YSYEKL come from the germline V gene. The CDR3 coding sequence is TGCGCCAGTGAATCAGGGGTTGCAGATACGCAGTATTTT. Encoded protein: CASESGVADTQYF.

This clone was seen only once. Other nucleotide sequences from this sample produce the same CDR3. The chain is built from TRBV2 and TRBJ1-5; 9 nucleotides align to TRBD1. The V gene end was trimmed by 4 bases and the J gene end by 4 bases; junction bases not matched to a gene: 5. CDR1 is SNHLY, CDR2 FYNNEI, per germline. CDR3 size: 15 residues. CDR3 bases: TGTGCCAGCAGTGGACAGGGGGTCGGTAATCAGCCCCAGCATTTT. Amino acids: CASSGQGVGNQPQHF.

This clone has just one count. This chain links TRBV10-3 with TRBJ1-1; TRBD1 matches at 8 bases. The CDR3 runs 14 residues. J was trimmed by 7 bases and V by 3 bases; bases with no gene match: 7. Germline V gene data show CDR1 as ENHRY and CDR2 as SYGVKD. CDR3 in amino acids: CAISEGRGQGEAFF. The CDR3 coding sequence is TGTGCCATCAGTGAAGGCAGGGGGCAGGGTGAAGCTTTCTTT.

The V call is TRBV6-5, the J call TRBJ2-3, with TRBD1 as a possible D gene (5 bases). V gave up 6 bases and J gave up 5 bases, with 15 bases separating them. Germline CDR1 is MNHEY and CDR2 is SVGAGI. This CDR3 region has 14 residues. CDR3 amino acids: CASSALWGRDTQYF. The CDR3 nucleotides read TGTGCCAGCAGCGCCCTTTGGGGCCGAGATACGCAGTATTTT.

The J gene is TRBJ2-7, the V gene TRBV11-2; no definite D call. V lost 0 bases and J 9 bases, leaving 9 bases between the germline ends. The CDR3 covers 12 residues. Germline V gene lookup returns CDR1 SGHAT and CDR2 FQNNGV. The CDR3 reads CASSLDASGQYF. The CDR3 coding sequence is TGTGCCAGCAGCTTAGACGCTAGTGGGCAGTACTTC.

The chain recombines TRBV7-2 with TRBJ1-2; D is ambiguous. Trimming left V 7 bases short and J 1 base short, with 13 bases between. This CDR3 contains 14 residues. Germline CDR1 is SGHTA and CDR2 is FQGNSA. The DNA of the CDR3 is TGTGCCAGCATCGACACGGCTGATAACTATGGCTACACCTTC. Residues: CASIDTADNYGYTF.

Of note for this clone: The sample contains more than one DNA sequence encoding this CDR3. The chain has TRBV5-1 and TRBJ2-7; 10 positions agree with TRBD2. Germline-derived CDR1 and CDR2 are SGHRS and YFSETQ. V lost 0 bases, J lost 2 bases, and 2 bases stayed unmatched. The CDR3 covers 15 residues. Here the CDR3 DNA reads TGCGCCAGCAGCTTGGAAGCGGGGGGGCCCTACGAGCAGTACTTC. Translating it yields CASSLEAGGPYEQYF.

CDR3 sequence (DNA): TGTGCCAGCAGTTTCATGGACAGGCACAATGAGCAGTTCTTC. This encodes CASSFMDRHNEQFF. This chain links TRBV28 with TRBJ2-1, with 7 nucleotides matching TRBD1. CDR1 MDHEN and CDR2 SYDVKM come from the germline V gene. Unmatched junction bases numbered 4, after V lost 3 bases and J lost 5 bases. The CDR3 runs to 14 residues.

The chain carries TRBV5-4 and TRBJ2-4, with 7 bases fitting TRBD1. The CDR3 runs 14 residues. The J segment lost 8 bases and the V segment lost 0 bases, leaving 5 bases of the junction unmatched. Germline CDR1 SGHNT, CDR2 YYREEE (reference sequence). CDR3 sequence (DNA): TGTGCCAGCAGCTTGGGACAGGGTAGGGACATTCAGTACTTC. It is translated as CASSLGQGRDIQYF. Full variable domain (missing parts from reference TRBV5-4 and TRBJ2-4): ETGVTQSPTHLIKTRGQQVTLRCSSQSGHNTVSWYQQALGQGPQFIFQYYREEENGRGNFPPRFSGLQFPNYSSELNVNALELDDSALYLCASSLGQGRDIQYFGAGTRLSVL.

The rearrangement joins TRBV6-1 to TRBJ1-5; a weak D match, TRBD1 (5 bases). The germline V gene encodes CDR1 MNHNS and CDR2 SASEGT. Trimming left V 4 bases short and J 7 bases short, with 11 bases between. The CDR3 is 13 amino acids. CDR3 sequence (DNA): TGTGCCAGCAGTGGCAGGGCCATCCAGCCCCAGCATTTT. This encodes CASSGRAIQPQHF.

The chain is built from TRBV7-8 and TRBJ2-2; 12 nucleotides match TRBD2. J gave up 4 bases and V 3 bases, and 0 bases lay outside the gene matches. The V gene's germline CDR1 is SGHVS and CDR2 FQNEAQ. This CDR3 contains 15 residues. The CDR3 DNA follows: TGTGCCAGCAGCTTGGGACTAGCGGGCACCGGGGAGCTGTTTTTT. This sequence encodes CASSLGLAGTGELFF. Looking up the rest from reference TRBV7-8 and TRBJ2-2 gives the full variable domain: GAGVSQSPRYKVAKRGQDVALRCDPISGHVSLFWYQQALGQGPEFLTYFQNEAQLDKSGLPSDRFFAERPEGSVSTLKIQRTQQEDSAVYLCASSLGLAGTGELFFGEGSRLTVL.